These T cell receptor beta chains were read from a single sample in a study of blood T cell repertoires in COVID-19. Measured with immunoSEQ multiplex PCR; TCRdb has only the in-frame clones, and not every one. The table includes about 290,000 clones, around four fifths detected once. Source material: peripheral blood. The receptors derive from a woman aged 45-65 years with active or convalescent COVID-19. Both conserved end residues are part of each CDR3. A D gene is named only where the DNA matches it firmly. Size is stated for part of the rows, as once, few or many counts, or as a class when the clone is expanded.

v_call	clone_size	d_call	j_call	cdr3_nt	cdr3_aa
TRBV7-2	NA	TRBD2	TRBJ2-4	TGTGCCAGCAGCTTCGGGGGCGGACTAGCGGGGTGGGCCAAAAACATTCAGTACTTC	CASSFGGGLAGWAKNIQYF
TRBV5-1	NA	TRBD2	TRBJ2-2	TGCGCCAGCAGCTTAAGGGCTAGCGGCCCCACCGGGGAGCTGTTTTTT	CASSLRASGPTGELFF
TRBV9	NA	TRBD2	TRBJ2-3	TGTGCCAGCAGCCCACATACTAGTAGCGGGACATTCGATACGCAGTATTTT	CASSPHTSSGTFDTQYF
TRBV5-1	NA	NA	TRBJ1-1	TGCGCCAGCAGCCTACTGGACAAGGGAGGGGCTTTCTTT	CASSLLDKGGAFF
TRBV4-2	few	TRBD1	TRBJ1-2	TGTGCCAGCAGCCAATACGGGACAGGGGTCTATGGCTACACCTTC	CASSQYGTGVYGYTF
TRBV19	NA	NA	TRBJ1-5	TGTGCCAGTAGTGCCCAAGCGGGCAATCAGCCCCAGCATTTT	CASSAQAGNQPQHF
TRBV5-6	NA	TRBD2	TRBJ2-5	TGTGCCAGCAGCTTTTCATTGGGGGACTATCAAGAGACCCAGTACTTC	CASSFSLGDYQETQYF
TRBV5-1	NA	NA	TRBJ2-5	TGCACCAGCAGCCCCCGGGGGCAAGAGACCCAGTACTTC	CTSSPRGQETQYF
TRBV18	once	NA	TRBJ2-2	TGTGCCAGCTCACCCAAAGCCCTGAACACCGGGGAGCTGTTTTTT	CASSPKALNTGELFF
TRBV5-5	NA	TRBD2	TRBJ2-2	TGTGCCAGCAGCCCTAGCGGGGGCCACACCGGGGAGCTGTTTTTT	CASSPSGGHTGELFF
TRBV6-5	NA	NA	TRBJ1-1	TGTGCCAGCAGCCTGTGGGCTAACACTGAAGCTTTCTTT	CASSLWANTEAFF
TRBV5-5	NA	NA	TRBJ1-1	TGTGCCAGCAGCTTGGGGTGGGGCACAGAAGCTTTCTTT	CASSLGWGTEAFF
TRBV2	NA	NA	TRBJ2-6	TGTGCCAGCAGAGAGGCCTCTGGGGCCAACGTCCTGACTTTC	CASREASGANVLTF
TRBV7-8	NA	TRBD1	TRBJ2-1	TGTGCCAGCAGACTAGACAGGGGCACCTACAATGAGCAGTTCTTC	CASRLDRGTYNEQFF
TRBV5-6	NA	NA	TRBJ2-4	TGTGCCAGCAGCTTTGTCACAGGGCTCAACATTCAGTACTTC	CASSFVTGLNIQYF
TRBV2	NA	TRBD1	TRBJ1-5	TGTGCCAGCAGTGAAGGGCCCACCGGGACAGGGATATATAGCAATCAGCCCCAGCATTTT	CASSEGPTGTGIYSNQPQHF
TRBV5-1	NA	NA	TRBJ2-3	TGCGCCAGCAGCTTGTTAACCCTAAAAAACACAGATACGCAGTATTTT	CASSLLTLKNTDTQYF
TRBV11-2	NA	NA	TRBJ1-2	TGTGCCAGCAGGGATTACTACAGGGAGCTACGCTATGGCTACACCTTC	CASRDYYRELRYGYTF
TRBV6-5	NA	TRBD1	TRBJ2-1	TGTGCCAGCAACGCTAGGGACAGGTTTCTCCATGAGCAGTTCTTC	CASNARDRFLHEQFF
TRBV27	NA	NA	TRBJ1-1	TGTGCCAGCAGCCTTCGGACAGCTGCTATGAACACTGAAGCTTTCTTT	CASSLRTAAMNTEAFF
TRBV13	NA	TRBD2	TRBJ2-1	TGTGCCAGCAGCTTAGGGGGCGGGAGTTTCAATGAGCAGTTCTTC	CASSLGGGSFNEQFF
TRBV2	NA	TRBD2	TRBJ2-4	TGTGCCAGCTCAAGGACTAGCGGAGTGCTAGCCAAAAACATTCAGTACTTC	CASSRTSGVLAKNIQYF
TRBV5-1	NA	TRBD1	TRBJ1-1	TGCGCCAGCAGCTCACACAGGGGGCCAGCTTCCACTGAAGCTTTCTTT	CASSSHRGPASTEAFF
TRBV30	NA	NA	TRBJ2-2	TGTGCCTGGAGTGCGGGACTGAACACCGGGGAGCTGTTTTTT	CAWSAGLNTGELFF
TRBV4-2	NA	TRBD2	TRBJ2-7	TGTGCCAGCAGCCAAGTCTCGGGTACTAGCGGCTCCTACGAGCAGTACTTC	CASSQVSGTSGSYEQYF
TRBV3-1/TRBV3-2	NA	NA	TRBJ1-2	TGTGCCAGCAGCTTACAGGGAGGGGGATATGGCTACACCTTC	CASSLQGGGYGYTF
TRBV18	NA	NA	TRBJ1-3	TGTGCCAGCTCATTGCTGGAGGGACTCGGGAACACCATATATTTT	CASSLLEGLGNTIYF
TRBV5-1	NA	TRBD1	TRBJ1-1	TGCGCCAGCAGCCTCCTGACAGGGGGAGGGACTGAAGCTTTCTTT	CASSLLTGGGTEAFF
TRBV15	NA	TRBD1	TRBJ2-2	TGTGCCACCAGCAGAGGCAGGGGGCAAACCGGGGAGCTGTTTTTT	CATSRGRGQTGELFF
TRBV3-1/TRBV3-2	NA	TRBD1	TRBJ2-2	TGTGCCAGCAGCCAACTCCTCGGACAGGGAATTTCGGACACCGGGGAGCTGTTTTTT	CASSQLLGQGISDTGELFF
TRBV30	NA	TRBD1	TRBJ1-1	TGTGCCTGGACTAAGCCAGGGGGGCTGGGCGCTTTCTTT	CAWTKPGGLGAFF
TRBV3-1/TRBV3-2	once	NA	TRBJ2-7	TGTGCCAGCAGCCAAGGGGACACGTCCTACGAGCAGTACTTC	CASSQGDTSYEQYF
TRBV18	NA	NA	TRBJ1-1	TGTGCCAGCTCACCACTTAAGGAGAGTACTGAAGCTTTCTTT	CASSPLKESTEAFF
TRBV20-1	NA	TRBD1	TRBJ2-2	TGCAGTGCTAGTGTGGTTTGGGGACAGGGGACGAACACCGGGGAGCTGTTTTTT	CSASVVWGQGTNTGELFF
TRBV2	NA	TRBD1	TRBJ1-1	TGTGCCAGCAACTCCGACAGGGGCGTATGGAACACTGAAGCTTTCTTT	CASNSDRGVWNTEAFF
TRBV2	few	NA	TRBJ2-7	TGTGCCAGCAGTGGGGACACCAGCTCCTACGAGCAGTACTTC	CASSGDTSSYEQYF
TRBV5-5	few	NA	TRBJ2-1	TGTGCCAGCAGCTTGAGGGACATTCAAGGCAATGAGCAGTTCTTC	CASSLRDIQGNEQFF
TRBV6-6	NA	NA	TRBJ1-4	TGTGCCAGCAGTCAAGAGGGGGTAAGGGAAAAACTGTTTTTT	CASSQEGVREKLFF
TRBV11-3	NA	NA	TRBJ2-1	TGTGCCAGCAGCTTGGGTGTAGCCAATGAGCAGTTCTTC	CASSLGVANEQFF
TRBV20-1	NA	NA	TRBJ1-4	TGCAGTGCTAGTCAGGGCCTTAATGAAAAACTGTTTTTT	CSASQGLNEKLFF